This T cell receptor (beta chain) was identified in a study of long-term antiretroviral therapy in people with HIV. Overall study findings and caveats: Pre-ART-expanded clones dominated the repertoire at all time points. The blood, collected between about 2004 and 2017, was possibly taken under older ART regimens.

They ran version v3.0 of the immunoSEQ assay at survey level. Sequencing was directed toward roughly 35,000-55,000 T-cell genomes in each sample. Generated by immunoSEQ multiplex PCR, the TCRdb table keeps only in-frame clones and is missing some. The table has about 11,000 clones, around 80% seen once; the top ten hold over 20%. Of note for this clone: Antigen unknown.

The source was unsorted PBMCs, collected about 7 years after starting antiretroviral therapy. The source of this sequence is a man in his forties or fifties with HIV.

CDR3: CASSPGTGGYEQYF. Here the CDR3 DNA reads TGTGCCAGCAGCCCAGGGACAGGGGGCTACGAGCAGTACTTC. This rearrangement joins TRBV27 to TRBJ2-7; 11 nucleotides match TRBD1. Unmatched junction bases numbered 4, after V lost 6 bases and J lost 3 bases. Germline CDR1 is MNHEY and CDR2 is SMNVEV (reference sequence). The CDR3 is made up of 14 amino acids.